This TCR beta chain was obtained from a study of blood T cell repertoires in COVID-19 (dated by TCRdb to 2020 to 2021). Notes on the research overall: Collaborator samples came from the United States, Italy and Spain and covered acute and convalescent phases of COVID-19. The material from the prospective study consisted of cDNA or gDNA derived from T cells, B-cell-depleted T cells, or PBMCs. The dataset comprised deeply sampled blood TCRbeta repertoires from subjects exposed to, actively infected with, or recovered from COVID-19. The repertoires were released in a freely available public database meant as a resource for research on the immune response to SARS-CoV-2. The samples were drawn from two sources: the first 160 participants of the ongoing ImmuneRACE study, and 1,000 to 1,500 subjects contributed by 6 global collaborators. Sample metadata almost always included a de-identified subject ID, COVID-19 status, age in years and sex. Where available, HLA class I and class II types were taken from metadata supplied by the sample provider and were not determined by assay-based typing.

Participants in the prospective study were enrolled through a virtual design, were aged roughly 18 to 90 years, and lived in about two dozen United States geographic areas. To assign participants to cohorts, the prospective study relied on clinical history that participants themselves reported in a screening survey and a study questionnaire. In the prospective study, mobile phlebotomists collected whole blood, serum and a nasopharyngeal or oropharyngeal swab from each participant. Prospective study participants could optionally give additional blood draws and questionnaires over an approximately two-month period. Blood samples from the prospective study were shipped frozen or at room temperature prior to DNA extraction. Beyond this particular receptor, the publication reports: Clinical and demographic metadata were provided uncurated, with the amount varying by source and participant.

Only one count was recorded for this clone. Its antigen is currently not known. No base quality values were provided; no much bigger clone lies one nucleotide off. From cysteine to phenylalanine, the CDR3 is 17 amino acids long. The entry retains the CDR3 DNA only, 51 bases that are in frame from base 1. At the junction V is shortened by 3 bases and J by 8 bases; bases outside the gene matches: 18. Reading the germline V gene (reference sequence) gives CDR1 SEHNR and CDR2 FQNEAQ. The immunoSEQ Assay, a bias-controlled multiplex PCR, was used to amplify TCRbeta CDR3 regions from genomic DNA. Concerning the study's data processing: The number of nucleated cells in each sample was estimated by amplification of reference gene primers within the assay. Sequence reads were collapsed and filtered to measure the absolute abundance of every unique TCRbeta CDR3 rearrangement. For each sample, productive Simpson clonality was calculated as the square root of Simpson's diversity index over productive rearrangements. This immuneACCESS table, as held by TCRdb, lists in-frame sequences with V and J called but not all clones. Of the missing ones, under half trace to an unresolved V gene in checked studies; the others have no known cause. Clone size and V and J calls were adopted from that table, with D and trimming inferred from the DNA. The sample records around 200,000 clones, about 82% of which are singletons. The ten largest clonotypes hold approximately 5% of the sample.

The V and J segments used are TRBV7-9 and TRBJ1-2, and 7 junctional nucleotides match TRBD1. The sample consisted of PBMCs or T cells enriched from blood (not recorded which). This sequence was found in a man aged 35-49 years with acute COVID-19. The DNA sequence is given as TGTGCCAGCAGCTTTCATCCACCCGACAGGGTAAATTTAGGCTACACCTTC. Its protein reads: CASSFHPPDRVNLGYTF. Here the CDR3 is joined to the reference TRBV7-9 and TRBJ1-2 genes, and the full variable domain is: DTGVSQNPRHKITKRGQNVTFRCDPISEHNRLYWYRQTLGQGPEFLTYFQNEAQLEKSRLLSDRFSAERPKGSFSTLEIQRTEQGDSAMYLCASSFHPPDRVNLGYTFGSGTRLTVV.